This T cell receptor (beta chain) derives from a study of T cell responses to AZD1222 COVID-19 vaccine. Points from the study as a whole: Spike was spanned by vaccine-associated CD4 TCRs, which were dominant at 160-218 and 743-854. In the spike-specific TCR repertoire, nearly half reportedly target unmutated variant regions. Donors were mostly white British, more females; clonal diversity possibly underestimated.

Assay used: immunoSEQ multiplex PCR; TCRdb lists only in-frame clones, some missing. The sample lists about 84,000 clones; 80% to 90% were seen once. With regard to this clone: Its antigen is not identified.

CDR1 is KGHDR and CDR2 is SFDVKD in the germline V gene. The CDR3 length is 13 residues. After removal of 10 bases from V and 7 bases from J, the junction contained 8 bases not matched to a gene. Pooled in the analysis were second doses at about 4 or about 12 weeks. The TCR originated in an adult who received the AZD1222 COVID-19 vaccine. Source: peripheral blood, taken 28 days after the second AZD1222 dose. This chain joins TRBV24-1 and TRBJ2-1, with TRBD2 matching 8 bases. In nucleotides, the CDR3 is TGTGCCACGCAAACCGGGGGGGTGAATGAGCAGTTCTTC. Protein sequence: CATQTGGVNEQFF.